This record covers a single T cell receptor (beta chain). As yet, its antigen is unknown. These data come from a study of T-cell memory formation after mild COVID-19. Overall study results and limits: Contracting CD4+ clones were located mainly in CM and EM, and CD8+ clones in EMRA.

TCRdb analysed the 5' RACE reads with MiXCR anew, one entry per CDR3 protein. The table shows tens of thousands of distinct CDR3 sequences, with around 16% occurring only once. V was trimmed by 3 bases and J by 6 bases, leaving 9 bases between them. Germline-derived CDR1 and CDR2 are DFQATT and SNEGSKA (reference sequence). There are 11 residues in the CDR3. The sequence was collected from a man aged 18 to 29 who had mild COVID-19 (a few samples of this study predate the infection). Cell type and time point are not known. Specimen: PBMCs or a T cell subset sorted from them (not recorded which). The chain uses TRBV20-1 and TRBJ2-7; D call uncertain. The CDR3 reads CSARTRLEQYF. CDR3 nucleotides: TGCAGTGCTAGGACCCGTCTCGAGCAGTACTTC.